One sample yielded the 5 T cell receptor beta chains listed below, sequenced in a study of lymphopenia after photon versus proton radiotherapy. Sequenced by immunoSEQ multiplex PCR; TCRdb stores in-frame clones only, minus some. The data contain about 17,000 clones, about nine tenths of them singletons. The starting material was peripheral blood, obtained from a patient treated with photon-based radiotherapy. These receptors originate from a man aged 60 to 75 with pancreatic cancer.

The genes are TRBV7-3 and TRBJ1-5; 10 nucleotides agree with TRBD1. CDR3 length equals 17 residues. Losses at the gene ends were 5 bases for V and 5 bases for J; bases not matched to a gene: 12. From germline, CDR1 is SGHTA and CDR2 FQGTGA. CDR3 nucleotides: TGTGCCAGCAGCCCCTACCTAGACAGGGGGCTAGATCAGCCCCAGCATTTT. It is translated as CASSPYLDRGLDQPQHF.

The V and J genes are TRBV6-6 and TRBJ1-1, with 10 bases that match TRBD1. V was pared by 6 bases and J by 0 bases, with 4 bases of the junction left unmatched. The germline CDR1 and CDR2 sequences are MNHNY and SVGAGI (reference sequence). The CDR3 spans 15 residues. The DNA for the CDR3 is TGTGCCAGCAGGTGGGACAGGGGAATGAACACTGAAGCTTTCTTT. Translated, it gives CASRWDRGMNTEAFF.

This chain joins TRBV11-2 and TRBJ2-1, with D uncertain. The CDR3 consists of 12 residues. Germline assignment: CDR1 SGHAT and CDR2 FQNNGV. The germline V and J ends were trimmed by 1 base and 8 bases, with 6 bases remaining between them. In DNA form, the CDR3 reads TGTGCCAGCAGCTTAGGAACGTATGAGCAGTTCTTC. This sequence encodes CASSLGTYEQFF. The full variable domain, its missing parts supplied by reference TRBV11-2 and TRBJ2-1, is EAGVAQSPRYKIIEKRQSVAFWCNPISGHATLYWYQQILGQGPKLLIQFQNNGVVDDSQLPKDRFSAERLKGVDSTLKIQPAKLEDSAVYLCASSLGTYEQFFGPGTRLTVL.

The CDR3 reads CASNYRGSTYNEQFF. CDR3 nucleotide sequence: TGCGCCAGCAACTATCGGGGGAGCACCTACAATGAGCAGTTCTTC. The chain combines TRBV5-1 with TRBJ2-1, with a weak D call TRBD2 (6 bases). V was clipped by 6 bases and J by 2 bases, with 15 bases between them. CDR1 is SGHRS, CDR2 YFSETQ, per germline. CDR3 length: 15 amino acids.

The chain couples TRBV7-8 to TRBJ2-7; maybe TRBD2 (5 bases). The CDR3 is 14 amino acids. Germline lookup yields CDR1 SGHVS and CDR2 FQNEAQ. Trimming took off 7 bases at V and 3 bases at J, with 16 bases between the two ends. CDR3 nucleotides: TGTGCCAGCACTCGGGGTAGGGAACACTACGAGCAGTACTTC. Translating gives CASTRGREHYEQYF. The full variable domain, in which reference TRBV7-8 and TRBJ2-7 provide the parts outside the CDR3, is GAGVSQSPRYKVAKRGQDVALRCDPISGHVSLFWYQQALGQGPEFLTYFQNEAQLDKSGLPSDRFFAERPEGSVSTLKIQRTQQEDSAVYLCASTRGREHYEQYFGPGTRLTVT.